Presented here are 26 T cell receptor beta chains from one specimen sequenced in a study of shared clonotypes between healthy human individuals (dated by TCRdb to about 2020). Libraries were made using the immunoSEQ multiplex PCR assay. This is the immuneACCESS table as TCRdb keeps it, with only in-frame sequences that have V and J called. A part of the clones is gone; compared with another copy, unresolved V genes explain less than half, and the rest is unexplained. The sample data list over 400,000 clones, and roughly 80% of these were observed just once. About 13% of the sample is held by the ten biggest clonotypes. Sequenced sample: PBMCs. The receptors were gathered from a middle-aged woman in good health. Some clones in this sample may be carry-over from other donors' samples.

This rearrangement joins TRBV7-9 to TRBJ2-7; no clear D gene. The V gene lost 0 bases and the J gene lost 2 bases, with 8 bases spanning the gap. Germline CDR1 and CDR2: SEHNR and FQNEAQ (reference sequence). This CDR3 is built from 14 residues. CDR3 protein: CASSLAGDAYEQYF. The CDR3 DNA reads TGTGCCAGCAGCTTAGCCGGAGATGCCTACGAGCAGTACTTC.

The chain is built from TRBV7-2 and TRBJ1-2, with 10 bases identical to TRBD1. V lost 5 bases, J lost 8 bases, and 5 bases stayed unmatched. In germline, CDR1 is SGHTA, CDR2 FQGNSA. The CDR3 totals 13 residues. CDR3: CASSPPGQGGYTF. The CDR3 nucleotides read TGTGCCAGCAGCCCCCCGGGACAGGGGGGCTACACCTTC.

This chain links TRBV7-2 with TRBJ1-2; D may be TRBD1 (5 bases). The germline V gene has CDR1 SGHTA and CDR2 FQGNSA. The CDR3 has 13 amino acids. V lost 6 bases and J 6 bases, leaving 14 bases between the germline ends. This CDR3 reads CASRRAGLDGYTF. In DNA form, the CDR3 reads TGTGCCAGCAGACGAGCAGGGTTGGATGGCTACACCTTC.

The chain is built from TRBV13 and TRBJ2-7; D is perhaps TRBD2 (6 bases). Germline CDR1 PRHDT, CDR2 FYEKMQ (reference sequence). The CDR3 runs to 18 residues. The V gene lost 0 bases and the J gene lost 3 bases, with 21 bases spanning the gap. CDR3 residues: CASSLGPKIDGTFYEQYF. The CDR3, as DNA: TGTGCCAGCAGCTTAGGGCCAAAAATAGACGGGACTTTCTACGAGCAGTACTTC.

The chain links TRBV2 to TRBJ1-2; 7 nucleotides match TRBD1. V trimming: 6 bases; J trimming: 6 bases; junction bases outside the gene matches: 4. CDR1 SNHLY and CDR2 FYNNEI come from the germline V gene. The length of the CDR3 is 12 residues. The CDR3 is CASSYQGDGYTF. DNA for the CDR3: TGTGCCAGCAGCTACCAGGGGGATGGCTACACCTTC.

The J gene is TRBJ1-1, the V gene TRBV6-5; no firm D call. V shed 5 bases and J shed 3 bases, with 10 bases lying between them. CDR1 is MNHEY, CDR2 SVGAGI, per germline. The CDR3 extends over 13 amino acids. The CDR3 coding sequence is TGTGCCAGCAGTCCAGGACTGTACACTGAAGCTTTCTTT. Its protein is CASSPGLYTEAFF.

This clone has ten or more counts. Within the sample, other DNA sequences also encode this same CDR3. The CDR3, as DNA: TGTGCCAGCTCACCACCGGGGGGGAATCAGCCCCAGCATTTT. It codes for CASSPPGGNQPQHF. The rearrangement joins TRBV18 to TRBJ1-5; D might be TRBD1 (5 bases). This CDR3 contains 14 residues. V shed 0 bases and J shed 4 bases, with 7 bases lying between them. Germline V gene lookup returns CDR1 KGHSH and CDR2 LQKENI.

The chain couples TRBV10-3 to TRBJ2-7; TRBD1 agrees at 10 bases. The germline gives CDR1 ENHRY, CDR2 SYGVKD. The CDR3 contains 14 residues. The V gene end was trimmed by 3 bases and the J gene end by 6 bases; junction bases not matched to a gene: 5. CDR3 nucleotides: TGTGCCATCAGTGACGGGACAGGGGCGACCGAGCAGTACTTC. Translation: CAISDGTGATEQYF.

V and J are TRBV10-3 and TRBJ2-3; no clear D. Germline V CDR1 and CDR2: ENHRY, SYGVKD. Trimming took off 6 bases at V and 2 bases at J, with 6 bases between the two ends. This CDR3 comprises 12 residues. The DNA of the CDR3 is TGTGCCATCAGCAACCCCACAGATACGCAGTATTTT. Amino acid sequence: CAISNPTDTQYF.

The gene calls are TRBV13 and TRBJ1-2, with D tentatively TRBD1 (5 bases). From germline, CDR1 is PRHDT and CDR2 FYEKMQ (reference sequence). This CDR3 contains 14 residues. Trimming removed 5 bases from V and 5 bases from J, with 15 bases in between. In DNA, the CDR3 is TGTGCCAGCAGCCCAGGACTGGGGGAATATGGCTACACCTTC. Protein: CASSPGLGEYGYTF.

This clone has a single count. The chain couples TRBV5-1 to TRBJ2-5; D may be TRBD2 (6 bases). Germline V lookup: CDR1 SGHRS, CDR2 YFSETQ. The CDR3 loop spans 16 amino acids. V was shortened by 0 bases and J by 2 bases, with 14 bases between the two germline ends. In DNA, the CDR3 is TGCGCCAGCAGCTTGGGGGTAGCGGACAAACAAGAGACCCAGTACTTC. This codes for CASSLGVADKQETQYF.

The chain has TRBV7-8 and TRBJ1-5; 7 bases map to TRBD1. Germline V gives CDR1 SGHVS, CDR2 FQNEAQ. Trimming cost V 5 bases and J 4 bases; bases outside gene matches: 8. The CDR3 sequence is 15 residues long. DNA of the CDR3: TGTGCCAGCAGCGGGACAGTCTTTAGGAATCAGCCCCAGCATTTT. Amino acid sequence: CASSGTVFRNQPQHF.

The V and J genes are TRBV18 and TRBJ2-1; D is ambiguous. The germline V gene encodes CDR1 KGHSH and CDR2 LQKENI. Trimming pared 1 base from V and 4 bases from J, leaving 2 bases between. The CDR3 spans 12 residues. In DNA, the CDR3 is TGTGCCAGCTCACCACGTTACAATGAGCAGTTCTTC. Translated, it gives CASSPRYNEQFF.

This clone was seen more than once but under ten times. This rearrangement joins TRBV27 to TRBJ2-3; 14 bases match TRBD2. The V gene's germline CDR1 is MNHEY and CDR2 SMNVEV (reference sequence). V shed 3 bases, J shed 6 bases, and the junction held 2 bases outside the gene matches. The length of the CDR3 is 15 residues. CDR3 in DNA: TGTGCCAGCAGTTTCCGGACTAGCGGGAGGGATACGCAGTATTTT. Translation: CASSFRTSGRDTQYF.

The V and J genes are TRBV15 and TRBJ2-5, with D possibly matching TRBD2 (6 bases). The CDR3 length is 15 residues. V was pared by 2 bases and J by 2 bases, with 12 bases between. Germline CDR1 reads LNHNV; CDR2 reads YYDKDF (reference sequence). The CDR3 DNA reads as TGTGCCACCAGCAGATTGACGGGAGATCAAGAGACCCAGTACTTC. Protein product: CATSRLTGDQETQYF.

In DNA form, the CDR3 reads TGTGCCAGCAGTCCCGGACCAGCCTACGAGCAGTACTTC. It is translated as CASSPGPAYEQYF. V gene TRBV27 combines with J gene TRBJ2-7, with D uncertain. The CDR3 loop spans 13 amino acids. V was clipped by 5 bases and J by 2 bases, with 10 bases between them. Germline-derived CDR1 and CDR2 are MNHEY and SMNVEV (reference sequence).

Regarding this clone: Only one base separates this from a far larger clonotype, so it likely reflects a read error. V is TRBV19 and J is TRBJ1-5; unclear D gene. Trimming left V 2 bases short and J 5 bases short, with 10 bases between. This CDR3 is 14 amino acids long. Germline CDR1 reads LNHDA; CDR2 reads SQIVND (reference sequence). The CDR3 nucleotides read TGTGCCAGTAGTATATTCGGTGGCGATCAGCCCCAGCATTTT. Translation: CASSIFGGDQPQHF.

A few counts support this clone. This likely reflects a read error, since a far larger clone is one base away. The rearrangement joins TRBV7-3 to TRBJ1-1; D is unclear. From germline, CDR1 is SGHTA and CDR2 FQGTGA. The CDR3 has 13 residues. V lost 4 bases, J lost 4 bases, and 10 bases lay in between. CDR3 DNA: TGTGCCAGCAGCTCCCAACAGAGCACTGAAGCTTTCTTT. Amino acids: CASSSQQSTEAFF.

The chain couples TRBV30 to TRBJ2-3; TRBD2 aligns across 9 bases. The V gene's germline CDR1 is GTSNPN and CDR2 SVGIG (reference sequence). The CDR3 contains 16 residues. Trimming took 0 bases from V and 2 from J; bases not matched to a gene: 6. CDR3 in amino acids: CAWSVGLALFTDTQYF. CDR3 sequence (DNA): TGTGCCTGGAGTGTCGGACTAGCGCTGTTCACAGATACGCAGTATTTT.

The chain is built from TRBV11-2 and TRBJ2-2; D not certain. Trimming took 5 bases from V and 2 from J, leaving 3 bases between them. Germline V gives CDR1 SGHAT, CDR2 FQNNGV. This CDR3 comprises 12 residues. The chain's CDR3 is CASSPNTGELFF. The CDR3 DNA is TGTGCCAGCAGCCCTAACACCGGGGAGCTGTTTTTT.

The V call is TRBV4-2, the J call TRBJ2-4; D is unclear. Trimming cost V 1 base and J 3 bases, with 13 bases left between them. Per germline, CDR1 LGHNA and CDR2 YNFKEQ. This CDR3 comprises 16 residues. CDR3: CASSQVWDLDKNIQYF. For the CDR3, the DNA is TGTGCCAGCAGCCAAGTGTGGGATCTTGACAAAAACATTCAGTACTTC.

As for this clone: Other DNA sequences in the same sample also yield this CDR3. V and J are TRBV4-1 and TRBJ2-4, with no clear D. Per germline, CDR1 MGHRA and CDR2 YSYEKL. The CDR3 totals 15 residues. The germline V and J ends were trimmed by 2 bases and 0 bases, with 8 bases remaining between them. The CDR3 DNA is TGCGCCAGCAGCCAACTAGGGCTAGCCAAAAACATTCAGTACTTC. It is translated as CASSQLGLAKNIQYF.

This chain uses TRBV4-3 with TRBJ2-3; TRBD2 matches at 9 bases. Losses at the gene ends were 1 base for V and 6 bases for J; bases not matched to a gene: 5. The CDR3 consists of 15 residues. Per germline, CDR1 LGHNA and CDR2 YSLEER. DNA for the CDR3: TGCGCCAGCAGCCAAGGTAGCGGGAGCTTTGATACGCAGTATTTT. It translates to CASSQGSGSFDTQYF.

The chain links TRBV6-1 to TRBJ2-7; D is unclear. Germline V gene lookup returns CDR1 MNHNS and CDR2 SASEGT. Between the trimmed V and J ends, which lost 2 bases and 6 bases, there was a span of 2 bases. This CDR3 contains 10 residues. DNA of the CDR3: TGTGCCAGCAGTGAATTCGAGCAGTACTTC. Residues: CASSEFEQYF.

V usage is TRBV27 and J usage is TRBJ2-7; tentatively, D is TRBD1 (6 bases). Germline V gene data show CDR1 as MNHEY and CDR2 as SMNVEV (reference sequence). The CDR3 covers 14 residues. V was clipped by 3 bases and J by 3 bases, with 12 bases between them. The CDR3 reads CASSLDRHSYEQYF. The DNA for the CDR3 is TGTGCCAGCAGTTTGGACAGACATAGCTACGAGCAGTACTTC.

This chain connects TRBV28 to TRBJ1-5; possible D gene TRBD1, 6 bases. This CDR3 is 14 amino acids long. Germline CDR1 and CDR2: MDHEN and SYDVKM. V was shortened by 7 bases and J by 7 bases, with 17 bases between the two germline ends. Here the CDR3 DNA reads TGTGCCAGCATTGGCGGGGGGGCCCCCCAGCCCCAGCATTTT. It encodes CASIGGGAPQPQHF.